Each of the 32 T cell receptor beta chains below was sequenced from the same sample in a study of blood T cell repertoires in COVID-19. The method was immunoSEQ multiplex PCR; TCRdb's version includes in-frame clones alone and lacks a portion of them. The table shows about 290,000 clones, with about nine tenths occurring only once. Input material: peripheral blood. The receptors were sampled from a woman in her twenties or thirties with COVID-19, enrolled during active disease.

The genes are TRBV2 and TRBJ1-2; no reliable D call. The CDR3 consists of 13 residues. The V end was cut by 6 bases, the J end by 8 bases, with 16 bases between. Germline-derived CDR1 and CDR2 are SNHLY and FYNNEI. This CDR3 reads CASRETDLGGYTF. The CDR3 DNA sequence: TGTGCCAGCAGAGAGACTGATCTCGGAGGCTACACCTTC.

This clone was counted a single time. Additional DNA sequences in this sample encode the identical CDR3. The CDR3 here is CASSKTTGGVGGYTF. CDR3 DNA: TGTGCCAGCAGCAAGACAACGGGGGGCGTTGGAGGCTACACCTTC. The genes are TRBV9 and TRBJ1-2; D perhaps matches TRBD1 (6 bases). The germline CDR1 and CDR2 sequences are SGDLS and YYNGEE. Trimming removed 4 bases at V and 8 bases at J, with 21 bases between. CDR3 size: 15 residues. Full variable domain (outside the CDR3, taken from reference TRBV9 and TRBJ1-2): DSGVTQTPKHLITATGQRVTLRCSPRSGDLSVYWYQQSLDQGLQFLIQYYNGEERAKGNILERFSAQQFPDLHSELNLSSLELGDSALYFCASSKTTGGVGGYTFGSGTRLTVV.

This rearrangement joins TRBV5-4 to TRBJ1-2, with 7 bases that match TRBD1. Germline loops: CDR1 SGHNT, CDR2 YYREEE (reference sequence). The CDR3 is 15 residues long. Losses at the gene ends were 4 bases for V and 4 bases for J; bases not matched to a gene: 10. This chain's CDR3 is CASSPQIPGGYGYTF. The CDR3 nucleotides are TGTGCCAGCAGCCCGCAAATCCCAGGGGGCTATGGCTACACCTTC.

The V gene is TRBV7-6, the J gene TRBJ1-1, with D maybe TRBD1 (5 bases). Germline loops: CDR1 SGHVS, CDR2 FNYEAQ. The CDR3 spans 18 residues. V gave up 2 bases and J gave up 3 bases, with 22 bases separating them. This chain's CDR3 is CASSLKDLKGRADTEAFF. CDR3 coding DNA: TGTGCCAGCAGCTTAAAGGATTTGAAGGGCAGGGCAGACACTGAAGCTTTCTTT.

The chain employs TRBV23-1 and TRBJ2-3; D might be TRBD2 (5 bases). TRBV23-1 is assigned to the ORF class and has an uncertain function. Trimming cost V 0 bases and J 4 bases, with 17 bases left between them. The CDR3 totals 17 residues. DNA for the CDR3: TGCGCCAGCAGTCAATCGGAGGCCTCCCGGGTGGCAGATACGCAGTATTTT. Translation: CASSQSEASRVADTQYF.

This clone was seen a single time. The genes are TRBV19 and TRBJ2-1; no reliable D call. The CDR3 is made up of 9 amino acids. Deletions cut 9 bases from V and 16 bases from J, with 13 bases between. Germline loops: CDR1 LNHDA, CDR2 SQIVND (reference sequence). The CDR3 is CARPRLRFF. CDR3 DNA sequence: TGTGCCAGACCCCGGTTACGTTTCTTC. Together with reference TRBV19 and TRBJ2-1, the CDR3 gives the full variable domain: DGGITQSPKYLFRKEGQNVTLSCEQNLNHDAMYWYRQDPGQGLRLIYYSQIVNDFQKGDIAEGYSVSREKKESFPLTVTSAQKNPTAFYLCARPRLRFFGPGTRLTVL.

J is TRBJ2-7 and V is TRBV7-9, with D possibly TRBD1 on 6 matching bases. The CDR3 contains 16 residues. The V gene lost 5 bases and the J gene lost 3 bases, with 20 bases spanning the gap. Germline V gene lookup returns CDR1 SEHNR and CDR2 FQNEAQ (reference sequence). The CDR3: CASSHSRNRASYEQYF. CDR3 sequence (DNA): TGTGCCAGCAGCCATTCCCGGAACAGGGCGAGCTACGAGCAGTACTTC.

This chain joins TRBV5-1 and TRBJ1-5, with D maybe TRBD1 (6 bases). This CDR3 has 15 amino acids. The germline gives CDR1 SGHRS, CDR2 YFSETQ. The germline V and J ends were trimmed by 4 bases and 7 bases, with 18 bases remaining between them. CDR3 in amino acids: CASSPGTGLGQPQHF. The DNA for the CDR3 is TGCGCCAGCAGCCCGGGAACAGGGCTAGGACAGCCCCAGCATTTT.

This sequence joins TRBV29-1 and TRBJ2-2, with D perhaps TRBD2 (6 bases). Trimming took off 4 bases at V and 4 bases at J, with 16 bases between the two ends. This CDR3 is built from 15 residues. CDR1 is SQVTM, CDR2 ANQGSEA, per germline. The CDR3 protein is CSVGLAAAGTGELFF. CDR3 DNA sequence: TGCAGCGTTGGCTTAGCGGCGGCGGGCACCGGGGAGCTGTTTTTT.

The rearrangement uses TRBV3-1 (or the pseudogene TRBV3-2) and TRBJ1-3, with D possibly matching TRBD1 (5 bases). The CDR3 sequence is 15 residues long. In germline, CDR1 is LGHDT, CDR2 YNNKEL (reference sequence). The V end lost 5 bases, the J end lost 3 bases, and 14 bases lay between the germline ends. The CDR3 DNA sequence: TGTGCCAGCAGCGCAGGGATGGGAGGTGGAAACACCATATATTTT. Protein: CASSAGMGGGNTIYF.

The chain is built from TRBV4-1 and TRBJ1-1; 7 bases align to TRBD1. The CDR3 totals 14 residues. V was clipped by 3 bases and J by 1 base; unmatched bases: 2. Germline-derived CDR1 and CDR2 are MGHRA and YSYEKL. CDR3 nucleotide sequence: TGCGCCAGCAGCCAGGGACAGAAGAACACTGAAGCTTTCTTT. It translates to CASSQGQKNTEAFF.

This chain joins TRBV7-7 and TRBJ2-5, with D perhaps matching TRBD2 (6 bases). The CDR3 runs to 17 residues. The ends were cut back, 5 bases at V and 4 bases at J, with 23 bases in the middle. The germline V gene encodes CDR1 SSHAT and CDR2 FNYEAQ (reference sequence). CDR3 nucleotides: TGTGCCAGCAGCAAGGCGGGACTTTCTGGGCCAGGAGAGACCCAGTACTTC. It codes for CASSKAGLSGPGETQYF.

This clone was seen repeatedly, ten times or more. The same CDR3 is also encoded by other DNA sequences in this sample. This sequence joins TRBV4-1 and TRBJ2-3, with 12 bases matching TRBD2. The CDR3 runs to 17 residues. CDR1 is MGHRA, CDR2 YSYEKL, per germline. V shed 0 bases and J 2 bases; nucleotides not matched to a gene: 3. DNA of the CDR3: TGCGCCAGCAGCCAAGAGCCTAGCGGGGGGGTCACAGATACGCAGTATTTT. It yields the protein CASSQEPSGGVTDTQYF.

J is TRBJ1-1 and V is TRBV14; no clear D gene. CDR3 length equals 15 residues. The germline gives CDR1 SGHDN, CDR2 FVKESK. The germline V and J ends were trimmed by 0 bases and 0 bases, with 8 bases remaining between them. CDR3 DNA sequence: TGTGCCAGCAGCCAAGATCTGGGCGTGAACACTGAAGCTTTCTTT. Translation: CASSQDLGVNTEAFF.

This rearrangement joins TRBV9 to TRBJ1-1; TRBD1 might be the D (6 bases). The CDR3 covers 15 residues. V shed 4 bases and J shed 4 bases, with 17 bases lying between them. Per germline, CDR1 SGDLS and CDR2 YYNGEE. Here the CDR3 DNA reads TGTGCCAGCAGCCGACAGGTCCAGGGGAGCACTGAAGCTTTCTTT. Its translation: CASSRQVQGSTEAFF.

This chain links TRBV19 with TRBJ1-6; possibly TRBD1 for D (5 bases). V shed 6 bases and J shed 9 bases, with 12 bases lying between them. This CDR3 is built from 13 residues. Germline loops: CDR1 LNHDA, CDR2 SQIVND (reference sequence). The CDR3 region is CASRAGRGSPLHF. The DNA for the CDR3 is TGTGCCAGTAGAGCGGGAAGGGGTTCACCCCTCCACTTT.

The CDR3 coding sequence is TGTGCCAGTAGTACGGGGGGCGGATACGAGCAGTACTTC. Translating gives CASSTGGGYEQYF. This sequence joins TRBV19 and TRBJ2-7; possibly TRBD2 for D (7 bases). Germline V gene data show CDR1 as LNHDA and CDR2 as SQIVND (reference sequence). This CDR3 has 13 residues. V dropped 4 bases and J dropped 4 bases, with 11 bases sitting between them.

CDR3 sequence (DNA): TGCGCCAGCAGCCTGGGGACTCTTCAGTACTTC. Its translation: CASSLGTLQYF. The V call is TRBV4-1, the J call TRBJ2-4; a possible D gene is TRBD2 (6 bases). The germline V gene encodes CDR1 MGHRA and CDR2 YSYEKL. The ends were cut back, 4 bases at V and 11 bases at J, with 9 bases in the middle. There are 11 residues in the CDR3.

Only a few counts were recorded for this clone. The chain combines TRBV13 with TRBJ1-5, with a weak D call TRBD1 (6 bases). The CDR3 is made up of 15 amino acids. The germline V and J ends were trimmed by 5 bases and 1 base, with 12 bases remaining between them. Per germline, CDR1 PRHDT and CDR2 FYEKMQ (reference sequence). The CDR3 region is CASSAGQTSNQPQHF. The CDR3 region has the DNA TGTGCCAGCAGCGCAGGACAGACAAGCAATCAGCCCCAGCATTTT.

The gene calls are TRBV27 and TRBJ1-1, with D perhaps matching TRBD1 (5 bases). Trimming left V 8 bases short and J 1 base short, with 17 bases between. Germline CDR1 MNHEY, CDR2 SMNVEV (reference sequence). The CDR3 runs 15 residues. The CDR3 protein is CASGKMNRRNTEAFF. As DNA, the CDR3 is TGTGCCAGCGGGAAGATGAACAGGCGGAACACTGAAGCTTTCTTT.

The rearrangement uses TRBV7-9 and TRBJ2-1, with 7 bases that match TRBD1. Germline V lookup: CDR1 SEHNR, CDR2 FQNEAQ (reference sequence). CDR3 length: 12 residues. With V trimmed by 8 bases and J by 8 bases, 6 bases remained unmatched. Written as DNA, the CDR3 is TGTGCCAGCCACCGACAGGGATATGAGCAGTTCTTC. Encoded protein: CASHRQGYEQFF.

This chain connects TRBV15 to TRBJ1-2; TRBD1 agrees at 7 bases. The CDR3 is made up of 14 amino acids. J was trimmed by 4 bases and V by 0 bases; bases with no gene match: 2. The germline V gene encodes CDR1 LNHNV and CDR2 YYDKDF (reference sequence). This chain's CDR3 is CATSRDGDSYGYTF. CDR3 DNA sequence: TGTGCCACCAGCAGAGATGGGGACAGCTATGGCTACACCTTC.

With respect to this clone: This same CDR3 is encoded by further DNA sequences in the sample. The V gene is TRBV4-1, the J gene TRBJ2-1, with TRBD1 as a possible D gene (7 bases). V lost 0 bases to trimming and J lost 4 bases, with 10 bases between them. In germline, CDR1 is MGHRA, CDR2 YSYEKL. The length of the CDR3 is 15 residues. CDR3 in DNA: TGCGCCAGCAGCCAAGATCCAGGGGGGTACAATGAGCAGTTCTTC. Protein: CASSQDPGGYNEQFF.

The chain links TRBV4-2 to TRBJ1-6; a possible D gene is TRBD1 (5 bases). Germline V gene data show CDR1 as LGHNA and CDR2 as YNFKEQ. Deletions cut 0 bases from V and 10 bases from J, with 13 bases between. This CDR3 has 15 amino acids. The DNA for the CDR3 is TGTGCCAGCAGCCAAGAGCAGGGACTAAGGTCACCCCTCCACTTT. Amino acid sequence: CASSQEQGLRSPLHF.

This chain links TRBV9 with TRBJ1-5, with 9 bases lining up with TRBD1. From germline, CDR1 is SGDLS and CDR2 YYNGEE. CDR3 length: 21 amino acids. V shed 0 bases and J 3 bases; nucleotides not matched to a gene: 19. CDR3 in DNA: TGTGCCAGCAGCGTAGTTGGAGGGTTGGGACAGGGATTGTCTAACAATCAGCCCCAGCATTTT. It is translated as CASSVVGGLGQGLSNNQPQHF.

The CDR3 coding sequence is TGTGCCAGCAGTTACGTAGGACTAGGAACGCATACATACAATGAGCAGTTCTTC. It is translated as CASSYVGLGTHTYNEQFF. This chain joins TRBV6-2 or TRBV6-3 and TRBJ2-1; 7 bases match TRBD2. The CDR3 is 18 amino acids. Trimming took 2 bases from V and 4 from J; bases not matched to a gene: 14. The germline V gene has CDR1 MNHEY and CDR2 SVGEGT.

The chain is built from TRBV12-3 or TRBV12-4 and TRBJ2-7, with 7 bases identical to TRBD1. After removal of 8 bases from V and 0 bases from J, the junction contained 4 bases not matched to a gene. The CDR3 runs 13 residues. CDR3 coding DNA: TGTGCCAGCCGGGACAGCCTCTCCTACGAGCAGTACTTC. Translated: CASRDSLSYEQYF.

The chain employs TRBV27 and TRBJ1-4; tentative D call: TRBD1 (6 bases). Germline-derived CDR1 and CDR2 are MNHEY and SMNVEV (reference sequence). The CDR3 spans 14 residues. Trimming removed 2 bases from V and 6 bases from J, with 10 bases in between. The CDR3 reads CASSLRGGYEKLFF. CDR3 DNA: TGTGCCAGCAGTTTAAGGGGGGGTTATGAAAAACTGTTTTTT.

The chain is built from TRBV2 and TRBJ2-3; D might be TRBD2 (5 bases). The germline CDR1 and CDR2 sequences are SNHLY and FYNNEI. This CDR3 is built from 13 residues. The V gene lost 7 bases and the J gene lost 0 bases, with 8 bases spanning the gap. CDR3 DNA sequence: TGTGCCAGCACCGGACTTAGCACAGATACGCAGTATTTT. Translated, it gives CASTGLSTDTQYF.

This sequence joins TRBV6-1 and TRBJ2-1; maybe TRBD2 (6 bases). Germline-derived CDR1 and CDR2 are MNHNS and SASEGT. The CDR3 is made up of 17 amino acids. V lost 4 bases, J lost 2 bases, and 18 bases lay in between. CDR3 bases: TGTGCCAGCAGTGGGGGCGGGGTCAAAAGCCCCTACAATGAGCAGTTCTTC. It is translated as CASSGGGVKSPYNEQFF.

This chain uses TRBV19 with TRBJ2-1; TRBD2 agrees at 9 bases. Per the germline V gene, CDR1 is LNHDA and CDR2 is SQIVND (reference sequence). V dropped 8 bases and J dropped 5; count of bases not matched to a gene: 4. This CDR3 is 13 amino acids long. The CDR3 DNA sequence: TGTGCCAGTCATAGCGGGGGCAACAATGAGCAGTTCTTC. It translates to CASHSGGNNEQFF.

The genes are TRBV9 and TRBJ1-6, with a possible D match to TRBD1 (5 bases). The CDR3 consists of 15 residues. Per germline, CDR1 SGDLS and CDR2 YYNGEE. Deletions cut 4 bases from V and 8 bases from J, with 16 bases between. The CDR3 DNA reads as TGTGCCAGCAGCCCCCGGGCAGGGCTTGATTCACCCCTCCACTTT. The encoded protein is CASSPRAGLDSPLHF.